Reported below is one T cell receptor (beta chain). Incorporated into the TCR beta cDNA libraries were unique molecular identifiers, which served to reduce PCR and sequencing biases. MiXCR, run by TCRdb on the PCR reads, gives a single entry per CDR3 protein. Altogether hundreds of thousands of distinct CDR3 sequences are present, 30% being singletons, with the ten largest covering around 0.56%. This entry is derived from a study of post-analysis software for immune sequencing data. The receptor's source is a girl aged 5-17 years with multiple sclerosis. The sample comprised blood.

The CDR3 region has the DNA TGTGCCAGCAGTTTCAGGGAAACTAATGAAAAACTGTTTTTT. Translated: CASSFRETNEKLFF. This chain connects TRBV12-3 or TRBV12-4 to TRBJ1-4; a weak D match, TRBD1 (5 bases). V lost 3 bases and J lost 1, with 6 bases in between. The CDR3 totals 14 residues.